This T cell receptor beta chain was sequenced during a study of cytomegalovirus exposure and HLA in healthy donors. The CDR3 is 17 residues long. Germline V CDR1 and CDR2: MDHEN, SYDVKM. V lost 2 bases to trimming and J lost 3 bases; unmatched junction nucleotides: 12. In the PCR, 60 Vbeta and 13 Jbeta primers were used. Profiled with immunoSEQ multiplex PCR; TCRdb holds only in-frame clones, not every one. Among 90,000 to 150,000 clones listed, about three fifths were seen once. Input material: PBMCs. This TCR came from a man aged 40-50 years in good health and CMV-seropositive. The chain is built from TRBV28 and TRBJ1-2, with 7 bases identical to TRBD1. The CDR3 nucleotides read TGTGCCAGCAGTTTACCCGGGACAGTAAACCGGGACTATGGCTACACCTTC. Protein sequence: CASSLPGTVNRDYGYTF.